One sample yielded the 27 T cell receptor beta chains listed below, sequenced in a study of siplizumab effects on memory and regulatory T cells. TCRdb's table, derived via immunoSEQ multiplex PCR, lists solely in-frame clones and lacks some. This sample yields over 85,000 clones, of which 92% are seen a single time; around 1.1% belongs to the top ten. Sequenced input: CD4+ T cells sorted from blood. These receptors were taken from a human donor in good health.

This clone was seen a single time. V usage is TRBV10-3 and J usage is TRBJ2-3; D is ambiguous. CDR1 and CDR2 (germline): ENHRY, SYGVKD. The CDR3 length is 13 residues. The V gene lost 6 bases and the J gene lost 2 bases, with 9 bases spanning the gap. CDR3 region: CAIRAETTDTQYF. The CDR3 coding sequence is TGTGCCATCAGGGCTGAAACCACAGATACGCAGTATTTT.

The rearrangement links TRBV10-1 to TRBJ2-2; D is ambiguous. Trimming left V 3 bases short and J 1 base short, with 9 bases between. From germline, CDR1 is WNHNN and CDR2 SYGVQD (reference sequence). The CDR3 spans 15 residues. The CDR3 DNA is TGCGCCAGCAGTGAAGTAGCCCGGAACACCGGGGAGCTGTTTTTT. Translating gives CASSEVARNTGELFF.

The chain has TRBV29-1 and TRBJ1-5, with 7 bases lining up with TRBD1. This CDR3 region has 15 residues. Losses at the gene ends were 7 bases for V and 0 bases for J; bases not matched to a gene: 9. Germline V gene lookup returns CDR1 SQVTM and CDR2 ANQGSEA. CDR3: CSASSQGDSNQPQHF. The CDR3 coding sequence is TGCAGCGCTTCCTCTCAGGGGGATAGCAATCAGCCCCAGCATTTT.

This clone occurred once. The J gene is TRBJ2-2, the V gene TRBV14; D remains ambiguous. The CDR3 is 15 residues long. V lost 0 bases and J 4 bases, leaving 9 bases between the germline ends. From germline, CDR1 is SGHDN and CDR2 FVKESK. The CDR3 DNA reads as TGTGCCAGCAGCCAAGATCTGATAGGCACCGGGGAGCTGTTTTTT. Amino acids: CASSQDLIGTGELFF.

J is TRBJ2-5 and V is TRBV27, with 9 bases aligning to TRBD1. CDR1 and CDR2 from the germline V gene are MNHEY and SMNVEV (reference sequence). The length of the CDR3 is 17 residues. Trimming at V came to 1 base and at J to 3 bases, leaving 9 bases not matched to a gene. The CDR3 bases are TGTGCCAGCAGTTTATTTCCGGGAAGGACAGGGGAAGAGACCCAGTACTTC. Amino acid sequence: CASSLFPGRTGEETQYF.

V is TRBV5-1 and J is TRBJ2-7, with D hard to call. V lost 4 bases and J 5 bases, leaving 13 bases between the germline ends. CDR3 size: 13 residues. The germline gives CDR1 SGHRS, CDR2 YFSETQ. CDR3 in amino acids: CASSPTWAHEQYF. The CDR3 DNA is TGCGCCAGCAGCCCCACGTGGGCCCACGAGCAGTACTTC.

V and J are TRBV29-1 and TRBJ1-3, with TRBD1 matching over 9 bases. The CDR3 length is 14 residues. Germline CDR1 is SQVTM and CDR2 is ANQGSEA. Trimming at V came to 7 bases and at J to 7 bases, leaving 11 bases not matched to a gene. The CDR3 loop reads CSATGQGLLNTIYF. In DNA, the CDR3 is TGCAGCGCTACGGGACAGGGATTACTCAACACCATATATTTT. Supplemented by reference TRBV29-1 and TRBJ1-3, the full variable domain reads SAVISQKPSRDICQRGTSLTIQCQVDSQVTMMFWYRQQPGQSLTLIATANQGSEATYESGFVIDKFPISRPNLTFSTLTVSNMSPEDSSIYLCSATGQGLLNTIYFGEGSWLTVV.

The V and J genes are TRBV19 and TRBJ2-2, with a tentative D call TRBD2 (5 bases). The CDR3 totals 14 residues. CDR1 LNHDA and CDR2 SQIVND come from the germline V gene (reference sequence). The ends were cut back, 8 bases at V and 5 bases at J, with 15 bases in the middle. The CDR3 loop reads CASSDIGRTGELFF. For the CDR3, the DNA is TGTGCCAGTTCCGACATAGGGAGAACCGGGGAGCTGTTTTTT.

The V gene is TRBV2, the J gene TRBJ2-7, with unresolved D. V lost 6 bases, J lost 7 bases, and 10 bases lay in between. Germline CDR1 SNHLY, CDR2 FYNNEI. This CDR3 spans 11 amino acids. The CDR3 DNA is TGTGCCAGCAGGCAGGCCGGGGAGCAGTACTTC. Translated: CASRQAGEQYF.

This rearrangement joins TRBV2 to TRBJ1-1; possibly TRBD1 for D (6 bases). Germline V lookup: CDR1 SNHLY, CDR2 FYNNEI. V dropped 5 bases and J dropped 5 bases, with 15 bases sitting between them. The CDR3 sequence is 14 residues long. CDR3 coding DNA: TGTGCCAGCAGTTTCGACAGGCGGAGGACTGAAGCTTTCTTT. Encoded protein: CASSFDRRRTEAFF.

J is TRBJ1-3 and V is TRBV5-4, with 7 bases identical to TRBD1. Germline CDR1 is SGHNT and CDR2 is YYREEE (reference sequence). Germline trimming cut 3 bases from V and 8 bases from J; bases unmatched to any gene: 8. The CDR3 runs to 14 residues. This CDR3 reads CASSSRQGADTIYF. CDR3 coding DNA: TGTGCCAGCAGCTCTAGACAGGGTGCGGACACCATATATTTT.

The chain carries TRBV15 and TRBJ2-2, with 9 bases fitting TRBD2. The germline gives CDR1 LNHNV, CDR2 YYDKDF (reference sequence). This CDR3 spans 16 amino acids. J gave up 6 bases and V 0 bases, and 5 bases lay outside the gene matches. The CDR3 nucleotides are TGTGCCACCAGCAGAGAAGCGGGAGGTCTTGCCGGGGAGCTGTTTTTT. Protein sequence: CATSREAGGLAGELFF. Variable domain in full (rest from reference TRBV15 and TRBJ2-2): DAMVIQNPRYQVTQFGKPVTLSCSQTLNHNVMYWYQQKSSQAPKLLFHYYDKDFNNEADTPDNFQSRRPNTSFCFLDIRSPGLGDTAMYLCATSREAGGLAGELFFGEGSRLTVL.

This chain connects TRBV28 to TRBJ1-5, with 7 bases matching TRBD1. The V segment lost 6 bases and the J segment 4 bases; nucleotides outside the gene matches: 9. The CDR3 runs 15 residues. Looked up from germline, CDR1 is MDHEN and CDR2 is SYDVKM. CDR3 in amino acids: CASSIDRVLNQPQHF. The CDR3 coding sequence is TGTGCCAGCAGCATAGACAGGGTGTTAAATCAGCCCCAGCATTTT.

The CDR3 DNA follows: TGTGCCAGCAGCCAAGGACGGACGAACACTGAAGCTTTCTTT. Amino acids: CASSQGRTNTEAFF. The J gene is TRBJ1-1, the V gene TRBV7-3, with no clear D. Germline V CDR1 and CDR2: SGHTA, FQGTGA. V dropped 5 bases and J dropped 1 base, with 11 bases sitting between them. This CDR3 is built from 14 residues.

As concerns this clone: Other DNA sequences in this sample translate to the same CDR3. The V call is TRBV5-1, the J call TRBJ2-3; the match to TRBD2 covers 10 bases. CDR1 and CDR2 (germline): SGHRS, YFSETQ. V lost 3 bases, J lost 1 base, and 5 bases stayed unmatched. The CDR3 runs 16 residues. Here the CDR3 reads CASSSLTSGRTDTQYF. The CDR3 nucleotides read TGCGCCAGCAGCTCTTTGACTAGCGGGCGCACAGATACGCAGTATTTT.

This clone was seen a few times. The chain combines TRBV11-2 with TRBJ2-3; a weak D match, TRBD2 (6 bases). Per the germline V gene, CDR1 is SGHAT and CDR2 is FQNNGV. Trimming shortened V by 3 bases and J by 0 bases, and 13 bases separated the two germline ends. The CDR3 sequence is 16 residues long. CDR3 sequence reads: CASSLAGGGSTDTQYF. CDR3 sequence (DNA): TGTGCCAGCAGCTTGGCCGGGGGAGGTAGCACAGATACGCAGTATTTT. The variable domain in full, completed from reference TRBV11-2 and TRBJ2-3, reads EAGVAQSPRYKIIEKRQSVAFWCNPISGHATLYWYQQILGQGPKLLIQFQNNGVVDDSQLPKDRFSAERLKGVDSTLKIQPAKLEDSAVYLCASSLAGGGSTDTQYFGPGTRLTVL.

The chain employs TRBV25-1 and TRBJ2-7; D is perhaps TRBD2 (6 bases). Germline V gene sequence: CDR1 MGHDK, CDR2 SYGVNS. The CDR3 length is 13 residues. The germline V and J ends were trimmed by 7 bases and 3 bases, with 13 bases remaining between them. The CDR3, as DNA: TGTGCCAGCAAGCCGCCCGGGGGCTACGAGCAGTACTTC. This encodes CASKPPGGYEQYF.

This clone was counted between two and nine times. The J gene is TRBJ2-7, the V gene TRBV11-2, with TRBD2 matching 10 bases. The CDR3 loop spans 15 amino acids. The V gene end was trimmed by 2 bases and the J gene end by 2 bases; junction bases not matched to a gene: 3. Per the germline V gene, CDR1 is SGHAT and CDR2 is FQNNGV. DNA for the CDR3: TGTGCCAGCAGCTTATCAACTAGCGGGACCTACGAGCAGTACTTC. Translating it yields CASSLSTSGTYEQYF.

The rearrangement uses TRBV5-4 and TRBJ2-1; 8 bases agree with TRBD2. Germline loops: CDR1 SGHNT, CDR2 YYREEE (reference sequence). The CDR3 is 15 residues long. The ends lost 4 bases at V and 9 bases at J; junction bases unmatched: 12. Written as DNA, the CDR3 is TGTGCCAGCAGCCCATCGGGGACTAGGGGCCTTGAGCAGTTCTTC. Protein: CASSPSGTRGLEQFF. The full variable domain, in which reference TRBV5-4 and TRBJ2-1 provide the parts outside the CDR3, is ETGVTQSPTHLIKTRGQQVTLRCSSQSGHNTVSWYQQALGQGPQFIFQYYREEENGRGNFPPRFSGLQFPNYSSELNVNALELDDSALYLCASSPSGTRGLEQFFGPGTRLTVL.

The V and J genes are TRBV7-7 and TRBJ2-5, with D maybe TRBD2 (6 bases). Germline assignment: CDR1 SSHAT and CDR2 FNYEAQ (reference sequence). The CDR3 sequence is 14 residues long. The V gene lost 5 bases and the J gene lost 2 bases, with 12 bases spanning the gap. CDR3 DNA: TGTGCCAGCAGCCCTACTAGCCGTCAAGAGACCCAGTACTTC. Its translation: CASSPTSRQETQYF.

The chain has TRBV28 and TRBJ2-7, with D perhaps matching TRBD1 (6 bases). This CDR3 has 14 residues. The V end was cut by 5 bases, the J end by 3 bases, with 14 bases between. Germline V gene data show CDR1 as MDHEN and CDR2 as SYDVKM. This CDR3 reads CASSIGTPNYEQYF. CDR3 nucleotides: TGTGCCAGCAGTATCGGGACACCTAACTACGAGCAGTACTTC.

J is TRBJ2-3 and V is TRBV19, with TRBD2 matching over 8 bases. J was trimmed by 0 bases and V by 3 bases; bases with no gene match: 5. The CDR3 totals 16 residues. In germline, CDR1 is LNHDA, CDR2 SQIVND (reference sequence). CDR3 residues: CASSILSGTSTDTQYF. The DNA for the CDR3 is TGTGCCAGTAGTATCCTTAGCGGGACTAGCACAGATACGCAGTATTTT.

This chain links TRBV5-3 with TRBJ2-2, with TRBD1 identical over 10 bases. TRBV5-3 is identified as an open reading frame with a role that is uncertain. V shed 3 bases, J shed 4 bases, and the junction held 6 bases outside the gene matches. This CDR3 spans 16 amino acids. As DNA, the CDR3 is TGTGCCAGAAGCTCCGGGACAGGGGATCCCACCGGGGAGCTGTTTTTT. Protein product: CARSSGTGDPTGELFF.

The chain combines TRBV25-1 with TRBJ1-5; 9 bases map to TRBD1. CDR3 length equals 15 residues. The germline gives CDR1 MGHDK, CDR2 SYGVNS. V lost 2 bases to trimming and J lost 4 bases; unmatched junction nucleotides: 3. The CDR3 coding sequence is TGTGCCAGCAGTGAACCGGACAGGGGAAATCAGCCCCAGCATTTT. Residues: CASSEPDRGNQPQHF.

The CDR3 is CASSFGASGNEQFF. In nucleotides, the CDR3 is TGTGCCAGCAGTTTTGGGGCCTCGGGCAATGAGCAGTTCTTC. The chain uses TRBV6-6 and TRBJ2-1, with D possibly being TRBD1 (5 bases). The CDR3 covers 14 residues. Looked up from germline, CDR1 is MNHNY and CDR2 is SVGAGI (reference sequence). V was shortened by 4 bases and J by 6 bases, with 13 bases between the two germline ends.

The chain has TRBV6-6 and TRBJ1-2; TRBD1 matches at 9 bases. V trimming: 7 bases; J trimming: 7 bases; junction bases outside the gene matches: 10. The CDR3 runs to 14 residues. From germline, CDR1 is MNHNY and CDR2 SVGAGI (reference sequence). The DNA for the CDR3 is TGTGCCAGCATTAAAGAGACAGGGGGTGGTGGCTACACCTTC. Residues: CASIKETGGGGYTF.

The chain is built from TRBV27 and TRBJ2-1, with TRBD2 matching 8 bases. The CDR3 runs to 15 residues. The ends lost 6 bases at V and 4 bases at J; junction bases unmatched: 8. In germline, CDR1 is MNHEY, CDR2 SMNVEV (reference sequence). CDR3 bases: TGTGCCAGCAGCCTTATGGGACTAGAGTACAATGAGCAGTTCTTC. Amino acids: CASSLMGLEYNEQFF.